These 2 T cell receptor beta chains were all obtained from the same sample, sequenced in a study of shared clonotypes between healthy human individuals. Some clones are missing from TCRdb's copy, which holds only in-frame ones; the method was immunoSEQ multiplex PCR. The table records roughly 2.5 million clones, approximately 90% of them present only once. The sample was naive CD4+ T cells sorted from blood. The subset was: CD45RA+ positively selected. All receptors come from a man aged 18 to 29 in good health.

The chain combines TRBV27 with TRBJ2-4; a weak D match, TRBD1 (6 bases). The CDR3 loop spans 13 amino acids. CDR1 MNHEY and CDR2 SMNVEV come from the germline V gene (reference sequence). Trimming removed 6 bases at V and 5 bases at J, with 11 bases between. CDR3 protein: CASRRDNQNIQYF. For the CDR3, the DNA is TGTGCCAGCAGGAGGGACAATCAAAACATTCAGTACTTC.

V usage is TRBV7-8 and J usage is TRBJ2-1; 8 nucleotides agree with TRBD2. The germline V gene has CDR1 SGHVS and CDR2 FQNEAQ. The CDR3 has 14 residues. With 5 bases clipped from V and 5 bases from J, the junction kept 5 bases outside the gene matches. This CDR3 reads CASSPGTRNNEQFF. The CDR3 bases are TGTGCCAGCAGCCCGGGGACTAGAAACAATGAGCAGTTCTTC. The variable domain in full, with the rest retrieved from reference TRBV7-8 and TRBJ2-1, is GAGVSQSPRYKVAKRGQDVALRCDPISGHVSLFWYQQALGQGPEFLTYFQNEAQLDKSGLPSDRFFAERPEGSVSTLKIQRTQQEDSAVYLCASSPGTRNNEQFFGPGTRLTVL.